This TCR beta chain was found in a study of blood T cell repertoires in COVID-19. Overall study: Samples came from the United States, Italy and Spain, spanning acute and convalescent COVID-19. Sources were T cells, B-cell-depleted T cells, or PBMCs; the material itself was cDNA or gDNA.

The CDR3 length is 15 residues. The V end was cut by 6 bases, the J end by 0 bases, with 14 bases between. CDR1 is SNHLY, CDR2 FYNNEI, per germline. Original analysis: From reference gene primer amplification, estimates of nucleated cell counts were derived. Data came from immunoSEQ multiplex PCR; TCRdb stores just in-frame clones and leaves some out. D and trimming were read from the DNA, whereas the V and J calls and clone size are those reported in that table. The sample lists approximately 280,000 clones, around 89% occurring once. Sample: peripheral blood. The chain recombines TRBV2 with TRBJ1-1; weak D call: TRBD1 (6 bases). This TCR came from a man aged 35-49 years with acute or convalescent COVID-19. CDR3 in amino acids: CASRGQLLMNTEAFF. The CDR3 DNA follows: TGTGCCAGCAGGGGACAACTACTTATGAACACTGAAGCTTTCTTT.